The rows below give T cell receptor beta chains drawn from one sample of a study of blood T cell repertoires in COVID-19. Some clones are missing from TCRdb's copy, which holds only in-frame ones; the method was immunoSEQ multiplex PCR. The table records 250,000 or so clones, approximately 91% of them present only once. The source material was peripheral blood. The receptors here all came from a man younger than 45 with COVID-19, enrolled during active disease. Both conserved end residues are part of each CDR3.

>11|TRBV19|TRBJ1-2
CASLGGYGYTF
>17|TRBV27|TRBJ1-5
CASSLEGNINSNQPQHF
>17|TRBV4-1|TRBJ2-1
CASSQDFRRGGRDEQFF
>16|TRBV24-1|TRBJ2-3
CATSDSGQEITDTQYF
>14|TRBV18|TRBJ2-7
CASSRTGATYEQYF
>16|TRBV3-1/TRBV3-2|TRBJ2-5
CASSPSLSRGQETQYF
>13|TRBV30|TRBJ1-2
CAWSIGTDLGYTF
>14|TRBV6-5|TRBJ1-4
CASRRQGWTEKLFF
>14|TRBV18|TRBJ1-1
CASSPFTENTEAFF
>14|TRBV5-1|TRBJ1-1
CASSLRTGGNEAFF
>17|TRBV4-1|TRBJ1-3
CASSQVPGTGIGNTIYF
>17|TRBV4-1|TRBJ2-2
CASSQEYSGGSTGELFF
>15|TRBV6-6|TRBJ1-4
CASSYVGQGQEKLFF
>17|TRBV7-6|TRBJ1-6
CASSVKQGSSYNSPLHF
>15|TRBV7-2|TRBJ1-5
CASSDRDRGHQPQHF
>14|TRBV6-5|TRBJ2-7
CASRAGVMSYEQYF
>15|TRBV7-9|TRBJ2-7
CASSPNKGSSYEQYF
>13|TRBV6-5|TRBJ1-2
CATSTGVNYGYTF
>14|TRBV5-4|TRBJ2-1
CASSPPGGPNEQFF
>15|TRBV24-1|TRBJ2-3
CATSDSGQVTDTQYF
>14|TRBV5-1|TRBJ2-1
CASSLASGYNEQFF
>13|TRBV12-3/TRBV12-4|TRBJ1-3
CATRRNVVDTIYF
>17|TRBV5-4|TRBJ1-6
CASSPQTRDGSGSPLHF
>15|TRBV5-1|TRBJ2-1
CASSSGLAGFNEQFF
>14|TRBV6-5|TRBJ1-1
CASIVTRGQAEAFF
>11|TRBV7-9|TRBJ1-1
CASSTGSEAFF
>12|TRBV29-1|TRBJ1-3
CSGGTVGNTIYF
>17|TRBV11-2|TRBJ2-3
CASSPRLAGGPTDTQYF
>15|TRBV7-3|TRBJ2-1
CASSPLLTGQDEQFF
>15|TRBV4-1|TRBJ1-2
CASSQPTRQYDGYTF
>13|TRBV27|TRBJ2-1
CASSPGLAGRRFF
>15|TRBV5-5|TRBJ2-1
CASSPSGVSYNEQFF
>14|TRBV3-1/TRBV3-2|TRBJ2-5
CASSQGRGGVTQYF
>18|TRBV3-1/TRBV3-2|TRBJ2-3
CASSRGTSGGAMGDTQYF
>17|TRBV1|TRBJ1-2
CTSIPPQRALSRDGYTF
>16|TRBV18|TRBJ1-4
CASSPTPGQGNEKLFF
>15|TRBV6-5|TRBJ1-6
CASSYYSSYNSPLHF
>14|TRBV5-6|TRBJ2-7
CASSLGQGRYEQYF
>15|TRBV5-1|TRBJ1-1
CASSSSLTANTEAFF
>14|TRBV3-1/TRBV3-2|TRBJ1-1
CASREEGSNTEAFF
>14|TRBV30|TRBJ2-7
CAWSEGQGAGEQYF